This T cell receptor (beta chain) was identified during a study of spatial heterogeneity in lung cancer. One entry per CDR3 protein, called by TCRdb with MiXCR from the 5' RACE reads. Among almost 75,000 distinct CDR3 sequences listed, about an eighth were seen once. CDR1 MGHRA and CDR2 YSYEKL come from the germline V gene. The V and J ends lost 4 bases and 4 bases respectively, with 16 bases between them. The CDR3 is 16 amino acids. Time point given: sample taken at primary tumor resection. From tumor, nontumor lung or frozen PBMC, whole RNA was taken unsorted for sequencing. There were 70 to 80 donors, all of them untreated patients with early-stage non-small cell lung cancer.

This TCR was recovered from a male donor with early-stage non-small cell lung cancer. Specimen: PBMCs, collected at surgery. J is TRBJ2-2 and V is TRBV4-1, with D possibly matching TRBD1 (6 bases). The CDR3 loop is CASSRSGARGTGELFF. CDR3 DNA sequence: TGCGCCAGCAGCCGAAGCGGCGCCAGGGGCACCGGGGAGCTGTTTTTT.